The rows below give T cell receptor beta chains drawn from one sample of a study of T-cell reconstitution after alpha-beta-depleted transplantation in children. TCRdb reprocessed the PCR reads via MiXCR and lists one record per CDR3 protein. The table records just under 250,000 distinct CDR3 sequences, 25% of them present only once. Sequences were derived from PBMCs, sampled before TCRalphabeta/CD19-depleted stem cell transplant. These receptors were collected from a girl aged 2 to 10 with Fanconi anemia, due to receive a stem cell transplant. Each CDR3 is given with its conserved first and last residue. Each record gives: CDR3 length, V gene, D gene, clone size, J gene, CDR3 DNA, CDR3 protein. The D gene is left open where the match is weak. The size entry is marked missing in some rows and otherwise reads once, few, many or a size class.

>15|TRBV9|-|many|TRBJ2-3
TGTGCCAGCAGCGTAGTAAGTGCTAGCACAGATACGCAGTATTTT
CASSVVSASTDTQYF
>11|TRBV20-1|TRBD2|many|TRBJ2-7
TGCAGTGCTGGGACTACCTACGAGCAGTACTTC
CSAGTTYEQYF
>12|TRBV20-1|-|-|TRBJ2-7
TGCAGTGCTGTTAAATTTGGGTTCGAGCAGTACTTC
CSAVKFGFEQYF
>13|TRBV29-1|-|-|TRBJ2-3
TGCAGCGTTGGCGGGGGCCACACAGATACGCAGTATTTT
CSVGGGHTDTQYF
>15|TRBV12-3/TRBV12-4|TRBD2|few|TRBJ2-7
TGTGCCAGCAGTTTCGCTAGCGGGAGGGCCTACGAGCAGTACTTC
CASSFASGRAYEQYF
>16|TRBV29-1|TRBD1|few|TRBJ2-1
TGCAGCGTTGAAGAAGGGGGCTCAAGGTCGTACAATGAGCAGTTCTTC
CSVEEGGSRSYNEQFF
>12|TRBV28|-|-|TRBJ2-5
TGTGCCAGCAGGACCCTGGATGGGGCCCAGTACTTC
CASRTLDGAQYF
>14|TRBV29-1|-|many|TRBJ2-7
TGCAGCGTTGAAGATCAGGGCGACTCCTACGAGCAGTACTTC
CSVEDQGDSYEQYF
>11|TRBV20-1|-|-|TRBJ2-1
TGCAGTGCTTCGGATAACAATGAGCAGTTCTTC
CSASDNNEQFF
>13|TRBV18|-|-|TRBJ2-7
TGTGCCAGCTCACCGAGACAGACCTACGAGCAGTACTTC
CASSPRQTYEQYF
>16|TRBV23-1|TRBD2|-|TRBJ2-7
TGCGCCAGCAGGATAACCGGGACTAGCGGGGGCTACGAGCAGTACTTC
CASRITGTSGGYEQYF
>14|TRBV6-1|-|many|TRBJ2-7
TGTGCCAGCAGCTCCCGCGGGCAGGGCTACGAGCAGTACTTC
CASSSRGQGYEQYF
>16|TRBV12-3/TRBV12-4|TRBD1|many|TRBJ2-7
TGTGCCAGCAGCCCGGGTCCGGGACAGGGTGTCTACGAGCAGTACTTC
CASSPGPGQGVYEQYF
>16|TRBV5-1|TRBD1|-|TRBJ1-3
TGCGCCAGCAGCTTGAACGGGGACAGGACTGGAAACACCATATATTTT
CASSLNGDRTGNTIYF
>15|TRBV12-3/TRBV12-4|-|many|TRBJ2-1
TGTGCCAGCAGTTTAAGGGCAGGGGGGGGCAATGAGCAGTTCTTC
CASSLRAGGGNEQFF
>18|TRBV6-2/TRBV6-3|-|many|TRBJ2-2
TGTGCCAGCAGTCCTATGCCCCCAGGGTGGATGGTAACCGGGGAGCTGTTTTTT
CASSPMPPGWMVTGELFF
>12|TRBV29-1|-|many|TRBJ2-5
TGCAGCGTTGATCAGCAACAAGAGACCCAGTACTTC
CSVDQQQETQYF
>13|TRBV7-2|-|-|TRBJ2-7
TGTGCCAGCAGCGGGGGGTTCGGCTACGAGCAGTACTTC
CASSGGFGYEQYF
>14|TRBV6-5|-|-|TRBJ1-4
TGTGCCAGCAGTTACTCGACAACTAATGAAAAACTGTTTTTT
CASSYSTTNEKLFF
>17|TRBV6-2/TRBV6-3|TRBD2|-|TRBJ2-7
TGTGCCAGCAGTTACTCTGTCCGGACTAGCAATCGATACGAGCAGTACTTC
CASSYSVRTSNRYEQYF
>12|TRBV29-1|TRBD2|many|TRBJ2-7
TGCAGCGTTGATGCGGGAGGCTACGAGCAGTACTTC
CSVDAGGYEQYF